Sequencing of this T cell receptor beta chain was carried out in a study of STAT3 mutations in large granular lymphocyte leukemia. Around 40,000 productive templates were obtained per sample on average. Data came from immunoSEQ multiplex PCR; TCRdb stores just in-frame clones and leaves some out. The profile shows approximately 13,000 clones, 81% of them singletons. The CDR3 is 14 residues long. CDR1 and CDR2 from the germline V gene are SGDLS and YYNGEE. Trimming shortened V by 0 bases and J by 2 bases, and 7 bases separated the two germline ends. Study-wide results and caveats: Some patients had persisting codominant clonotypes that could mask small clones. Every T-LGLL patient had at least one immunodominant TCRbeta clonotype.

This clone has only one observation. Its antigen remains unknown. This TCR came from a man in his 60s with T-cell large granular lymphocyte leukemia. Some clones in this sample may be carry-over from other donors' samples. V gene TRBV9 combines with J gene TRBJ2-3; D remains ambiguous. The source material was peripheral blood mononuclear cells. Written as DNA, the CDR3 is TGTGCCAGCAGCGTAGAAGTGGCCACAGATACGCAGTATTTT. Its protein is CASSVEVATDTQYF. Looking up the rest from reference TRBV9 and TRBJ2-3 gives the full variable domain: DSGVTQTPKHLITATGQRVTLRCSPRSGDLSVYWYQQSLDQGLQFLIQYYNGEERAKGNILERFSAQQFPDLHSELNLSSLELGDSALYFCASSVEVATDTQYFGPGTRLTVL.